Below, 24 T cell receptor beta chains from the same sample are listed, as sequenced in a study of cytomegalovirus exposure and HLA in healthy donors. The study ran its PCR with 60 Vbeta and 13 Jbeta primers. Only in-frame clones appear in the TCRdb table, and some are missing; sequencing was by immunoSEQ multiplex PCR. In the table there are about 94,000 clones, under 80% of which are singletons. The specimen was PBMCs. The receptors were sampled from a man in his forties or fifties in good health and CMV-seropositive.

This clone has more than one count but fewer than ten. This sequence joins TRBV14 and TRBJ2-7, with 12 bases that match TRBD2. The junction had 14 bases not matched to a gene; V was cut back by 8 bases and J by 6 bases. CDR3 length: 16 amino acids. Germline CDR1 is SGHDN and CDR2 is FVKESK. The CDR3 bases are TGTGCCAGCCCTGGACTAGCGGGATGGGGTCGGGTCGAGCAGTACTTC. Amino acid sequence: CASPGLAGWGRVEQYF.

This chain joins TRBV5-5 and TRBJ2-7, with 7 bases lining up with TRBD1. V shed 3 bases, J shed 0 bases, and the junction held 3 bases outside the gene matches. Germline V gives CDR1 SGHKS, CDR2 YYEKEE (reference sequence). The CDR3 is 14 residues long. The CDR3 loop reads CASSWDRSSYEQYF. The CDR3 nucleotides are TGTGCCAGCAGCTGGGACAGAAGCTCCTACGAGCAGTACTTC.

V is TRBV2 and J is TRBJ2-7; 8 positions agree with TRBD1. The CDR3 has 15 residues. The junction had 11 bases not matched to a gene; V was cut back by 6 bases and J by 4 bases. Looked up from germline, CDR1 is SNHLY and CDR2 is FYNNEI. CDR3 in amino acids: CASRTPGTGLYEQYF. In nucleotides, the CDR3 is TGTGCCAGCAGAACCCCCGGGACAGGATTGTACGAGCAGTACTTC.

Concerning this clone itself: One end of the junction fails to match germline, which may point to a read error. This CDR3 is also generated by other DNA sequences in the sample. The genes are TRBV7-2 and TRBJ2-7; 8 bases align to TRBD2. From germline, CDR1 is SGHTA and CDR2 FQGNSA. The CDR3 is 14 residues long. CDR3 loop: CASSLAAGGYEQYF. For the CDR3, the DNA is TGCGCCAGCAGCTTAGCCGCGGGGGGCTACGAGCAGTACTTC.

V usage is TRBV29-1 and J usage is TRBJ2-7; tentatively, D is TRBD1 (5 bases). Per the germline V gene, CDR1 is SQVTM and CDR2 is ANQGSEA. This CDR3 is built from 12 residues. Deletions cut 3 bases from V and 2 bases from J, with 8 bases between. The CDR3 is CSVEGPAYEQYF. DNA of the CDR3: TGCAGCGTTGAGGGGCCAGCCTACGAGCAGTACTTC.

V and J are TRBV6-1 and TRBJ2-1; weak D call: TRBD2 (6 bases). CDR3 length: 13 amino acids. Per germline, CDR1 MNHNS and CDR2 SASEGT. V was pared by 11 bases and J by 6 bases, with 17 bases between. In nucleotides, the CDR3 is TGTGCCGGCCGACCTAGCGACCGCAATGAGCAGTTCTTC. Translating it yields CAGRPSDRNEQFF.

The V gene is TRBV10-3, the J gene TRBJ1-2; a possible D gene is TRBD1 (6 bases). This CDR3 contains 15 residues. The V and J ends lost 5 bases and 8 bases respectively, with 21 bases between them. Germline V gene data show CDR1 as ENHRY and CDR2 as SYGVKD. The CDR3 protein is CAISLPGGEGGGYTF. In DNA, the CDR3 is TGTGCCATCAGTCTCCCGGGGGGAGAAGGGGGAGGCTACACCTTC.

The genes are TRBV6-1 and TRBJ1-3, with D maybe TRBD1 (5 bases). Germline loops: CDR1 MNHNS, CDR2 SASEGT. The germline V and J ends were trimmed by 5 bases and 11 bases, with 13 bases remaining between them. The CDR3 extends over 12 amino acids. CDR3 bases: TGTGCCAGCAGTACAGGTCAAAGGCCCATATATTTT. It encodes CASSTGQRPIYF.

The gene calls are TRBV7-9 and TRBJ2-1; 12 nucleotides match TRBD2. The CDR3 extends over 15 amino acids. Germline loops: CDR1 SEHNR, CDR2 FQNEAQ (reference sequence). With 2 bases clipped from V and 6 bases from J, the junction kept 2 bases outside the gene matches. CDR3 loop: CASSLRLAGVNEQFF. The DNA for the CDR3 is TGTGCCAGCAGCTTACGACTAGCGGGAGTCAATGAGCAGTTCTTC.

The rearrangement links TRBV14 to TRBJ1-6; tentative D call: TRBD1 (5 bases). The CDR3 is 17 residues long. V was cut by 4 bases and J by 0 bases, with 13 bases left in between. Germline V gene lookup returns CDR1 SGHDN and CDR2 FVKESK. DNA for the CDR3: TGTGCCAGCAGCCCCATGGGGGGGATCTCCTATAATTCACCCCTCCACTTT. The encoded protein is CASSPMGGISYNSPLHF.

The chain employs TRBV5-1 and TRBJ1-4, with 9 bases lining up with TRBD1. The CDR3 is 14 residues long. Germline V CDR1 and CDR2: SGHRS, YFSETQ. With V trimmed by 0 bases and J by 9 bases, 3 bases remained unmatched. CDR3 in amino acids: CASSLGQGEKKLFF. The CDR3 nucleotides read TGCGCCAGCAGCTTGGGACAGGGGGAGAAAAAACTGTTTTTT.

This sequence joins TRBV23-1 and TRBJ2-7, with a possible D match to TRBD2 (6 bases). TRBV23-1 is recorded as an ORF, its role being uncertain. The CDR3 length is 12 residues. Deletions cut 6 bases from V and 7 bases from J, with 13 bases between. CDR3 DNA: TGCGCCAGCAGGAGTCAGGAGGGGGAGCAGTACTTC. It encodes CASRSQEGEQYF.

This clone came up a few times. The chain carries TRBV19 and TRBJ2-1, with D perhaps TRBD2 (7 bases). The CDR3 is 16 residues long. V shed 0 bases and J shed 7 bases, with 16 bases lying between them. CDR1 is LNHDA and CDR2 is SQIVND in the germline V gene (reference sequence). CDR3 residues: CASSIDAGASPNEQFF. For the CDR3, the DNA is TGTGCCAGTAGTATAGATGCGGGGGCCTCTCCAAATGAGCAGTTCTTC.

The gene calls are TRBV18 and TRBJ1-1; D ambiguous. Looked up from germline, CDR1 is KGHSH and CDR2 is LQKENI. This CDR3 is built from 14 residues. V shed 2 bases and J shed 11 bases, with 18 bases lying between them. The CDR3: CASSPMQATARAFF. CDR3 bases: TGTGCCAGCTCACCAATGCAGGCGACGGCTCGCGCTTTCTTT.

Turning to this clone: At one boundary the junction diverges from the germline segment, which might be a read error. The chain has TRBV5-5 and TRBJ2-7; D gene uncertain. This CDR3 spans 13 amino acids. The germline gives CDR1 SGHKS, CDR2 YYEKEE (reference sequence). The CDR3 is CASGLIWADGQYF. The DNA for the CDR3 is TGTGCCAGCGGCTTAATCTGGGCCGACGGGCAGTACTTC. The full variable domain, completed using reference TRBV5-5 and TRBJ2-7, is DAGVTQSPTHLIKTRGQQVTLRCSPISGHKSVSWYQQVLGQGPQFIFQYYEKEERGRGNFPDRFSARQFPNYSSELNVNALLLGDSALYLCASGLIWADGQYFGPGTRLTVT.

The chain couples TRBV11-2 to TRBJ2-5; 8 positions match TRBD2. The J segment lost 3 bases and the V segment lost 5 bases, leaving 5 bases of the junction unmatched. The CDR3 totals 14 residues. Germline V CDR1 and CDR2: SGHAT, FQNNGV. The CDR3 sequence is CASSVSGAKETQYF. CDR3 DNA: TGTGCCAGCAGCGTTAGCGGGGCGAAAGAGACCCAGTACTTC.

The chain has TRBV9 and TRBJ2-5; D might be TRBD2 (7 bases). Gene TRBJ2-7 matches the end of the DNA better, so the J call may be wrong. Per germline, CDR1 SGDLS and CDR2 YYNGEE. This CDR3 region has 14 residues. The CDR3 region is CASNQQGWEGEQYF. The CDR3, as DNA: TGTGCCAGCAACCAACAGGGATGGGAGGGCGAGCAGTACTTC.

The rearrangement joins TRBV19 to TRBJ2-7; 7 nucleotides match TRBD1. Germline V CDR1 and CDR2: LNHDA, SQIVND (reference sequence). CDR3 length: 14 residues. The junction had 7 bases not matched to a gene; V was cut back by 3 bases and J by 5 bases. The DNA of the CDR3 is TGTGCCAGTAGTATGACAGGGAAGTACCACGAGCAGTACTTC. Translating it yields CASSMTGKYHEQYF.

V gene TRBV21-1 combines with J gene TRBJ2-3; the table gives TRBD2 as D, unverified against the DNA. TRBV21-1 is an annotated pseudogene. There are 15 residues in the CDR3. The CDR3 sequence: CASSPGTSGGDTQYF. The CDR3 DNA reads TGTGCCAGCAGCCCTGGGACTAGCGGGGGAGATACGCAGTATTTT.

V usage is TRBV7-2 and J usage is TRBJ2-2, with 10 bases that match TRBD2. Germline V gene sequence: CDR1 SGHTA, CDR2 FQGNSA. The CDR3 has 16 residues. The junction had 4 bases not matched to a gene; V was cut back by 0 bases and J by 6 bases. The CDR3 DNA reads TGTGCCAGCAGCTTAGCGCTTCTAGCGGGGGCCGGGGAGCTGTTTTTT. It encodes CASSLALLAGAGELFF.

This clone was counted only a few times. The rearrangement uses TRBV29-1 and TRBJ2-7; TRBD2 matches at 9 bases. Germline V CDR1 and CDR2: SQVTM, ANQGSEA. Trimming at V came to 5 bases and at J to 5 bases, leaving 7 bases not matched to a gene. The CDR3 contains 13 residues. The CDR3 DNA sequence: TGCAGCGTTCGGGCGGGAGGGCCCCACGAGCAGTACTTC. This encodes CSVRAGGPHEQYF.

This clone came up a few times. The chain recombines TRBV28 with TRBJ2-2, with 7 bases lining up with TRBD2. Unmatched junction bases numbered 8, after V lost 10 bases and J lost 0 bases. The CDR3 runs 15 residues. From germline, CDR1 is MDHEN and CDR2 SYDVKM. The chain's CDR3 is CATPKRESNTGELFF. The CDR3 region has the DNA TGTGCCACCCCGAAGCGGGAATCGAACACCGGGGAGCTGTTTTTT.

V and J are TRBV19 and TRBJ1-2, with 10 bases lining up with TRBD1. The CDR3 has 15 residues. The germline CDR1 and CDR2 sequences are LNHDA and SQIVND (reference sequence). The V gene end was trimmed by 7 bases and the J gene end by 3 bases; junction bases not matched to a gene: 8. The DNA of the CDR3 is TGTGCCAGTAAGAGTACTGGGACAGGGGACTATGGCTACACCTTC. It encodes CASKSTGTGDYGYTF.

The rearrangement links TRBV10-2 to TRBJ1-5; no definite D call. Germline lookup yields CDR1 WSHSY and CDR2 SAAADI. The V and J ends lost 10 bases and 3 bases respectively, with 16 bases between them. The CDR3 spans 14 residues. The CDR3 region is CATTPTRVNQPQHF. CDR3 bases: TGCGCCACTACTCCGACGAGGGTCAATCAGCCCCAGCATTTT.